The TCR beta chain under discussion was sequenced for a study of T-cell reconstitution after alpha-beta-depleted transplantation in children. Study-level findings and limits: T-cell numbers and diversity one year post-transplant derived largely from freshly generated T cells. Several hundred expanded graft clones reportedly supplied alpha-beta T cells about two months after transplant.

This sample's TCRbeta library carried unique molecular identifier barcodes. TCRdb re-derived calls from the PCR reads in MiXCR, one entry per CDR3 protein. Found here are approximately 130,000 distinct CDR3 sequences, around 9.8% of them singletons; the top ten hold about 24%. This CDR3 is 16 amino acids long. With V trimmed by 7 bases and J by 1 base, 9 bases remained unmatched. Germline values: CDR1 KGHSH, CDR2 LQKENI. In regard to this clonotype: Its antigen is unidentified.

This chain links TRBV18 with TRBJ2-3, with 9 bases that match TRBD2. Sample: PBMCs, mostly from graft donor cells, taken 180 days after TCRalphabeta/CD19-depleted stem cell transplant. The source is a girl under three years old who had a stem cell transplant for combined immunodeficiency, so the T cells may come from the graft donor. CDR3 coding DNA: TGTGCCAGCTTCAATGGAGCGGGGGGCCGCACAGATACGCAGTATTTT. Its translation: CASFNGAGGRTDTQYF.